One sample yielded the 32 T cell receptor beta chains listed below, sequenced in a study of CD8+ T cells in alopecia areata. Once RNA had been extracted, it was reverse transcribed into cDNA to act as the sequencing template. TCRdb's table, derived via immunoSEQ multiplex PCR, lists solely in-frame clones and lacks some. Of about 140,000 clones in the sample, roughly 62% were seen once. The source was CD4+ T cells sorted from blood, collected at week 0. These TCRs come from a human donor with alopecia areata.

This CDR3 is CASSHPGHKSYEQYF. The CDR3 DNA is TGTGCCAGCAGCCATCCGGGACACAAGTCCTACGAGCAGTACTTC. The rearrangement links TRBV7-2 to TRBJ2-7; tentatively, D is TRBD1 (6 bases). Per germline, CDR1 SGHTA and CDR2 FQGNSA. Between the trimmed V and J ends, which lost 5 bases and 1 base, there was a span of 15 bases. The CDR3 is 15 residues long.

As to this clone: A read error may produce the germline difference seen at one junction end. This chain joins TRBV4-3 and TRBJ2-5, with unresolved D. There are 13 residues in the CDR3. Germline lookup yields CDR1 LGHNA and CDR2 YSLEER. The CDR3: CASSQDPLEPKHF. The CDR3 nucleotides are TGCGCCAGCAGCCAAGATCCGCTAGAGCCAAAGCACTTC.

In this sample, this clone turned up once. The rearrangement joins TRBV30 to TRBJ1-3; unclear D gene. Between the trimmed V and J ends, which lost 1 base and 0 bases, there was a span of 13 bases. Germline V CDR1 and CDR2: GTSNPN, SVGIG (reference sequence). The CDR3 has 16 residues. The CDR3 DNA sequence: TGTGCCTGGAGTGCGACTGGAACTTACTCTGGAAACACCATATATTTT. This codes for CAWSATGTYSGNTIYF.

This clone was seen only once. The chain is built from TRBV2 and TRBJ1-1; TRBD1 might be the D (5 bases). The CDR3 spans 15 residues. Germline V gene lookup returns CDR1 SNHLY and CDR2 FYNNEI. Trimming pared 4 bases from V and 1 base from J, leaving 13 bases between. The CDR3 nucleotides are TGTGCCAGCAGTGGGGTCGGGGGGTGGAACACTGAAGCTTTCTTT. This translates into CASSGVGGWNTEAFF.

The chain combines TRBV18 with TRBJ1-2, with a tentative D call TRBD1 (6 bases). The V gene's germline CDR1 is KGHSH and CDR2 LQKENI. V lost 3 bases to trimming and J lost 2 bases, with 16 bases between them. The CDR3 runs to 16 residues. The chain's CDR3 is CASSPPNGQQNYGYTF. In nucleotides, the CDR3 is TGTGCCAGCTCACCCCCGAATGGACAGCAGAACTATGGCTACACCTTC. Filled out from reference TRBV18 and TRBJ1-2, the complete variable domain reads NAGVMQNPRHLVRRRGQEARLRCSPMKGHSHVYWYRQLPEEGLKFMVYLQKENIIDESGMPKERFSAEFPKEGPSILRIQQVVRGDSAAYFCASSPPNGQQNYGYTFGSGTRLTVV.

The V and J genes are TRBV7-2 and TRBJ2-6; no clear D gene. The germline V gene encodes CDR1 SGHTA and CDR2 FQGNSA. The germline V and J ends were trimmed by 1 base and 3 bases, with 7 bases remaining between them. This CDR3 spans 15 amino acids. This chain's CDR3 is CASSLESNGANVLTF. The CDR3 region has the DNA TGTGCCAGCAGCTTAGAAAGTAATGGGGCCAACGTCCTGACTTTC. Filled out from reference TRBV7-2 and TRBJ2-6, the complete variable domain reads GAGVSQSPSNKVTEKGKDVELRCDPISGHTALYWYRQSLGQGLEFLIYFQGNSAPDKSGLPSDRFSAERTGGSVSTLTIQRTQQEDSAVYLCASSLESNGANVLTFGAGSRLTVL.

V gene TRBV30 combines with J gene TRBJ1-5, with 9 bases identical to TRBD1. V was clipped by 0 bases and J by 6 bases; unmatched bases: 6. This CDR3 is built from 15 residues. Germline V gives CDR1 GTSNPN, CDR2 SVGIG (reference sequence). The CDR3 DNA reads TGTGCCTGGAGTGTCCAGGGACAGGGATCTCAGCCCCAGCATTTT. Translation gives CAWSVQGQGSQPQHF.

The CDR3 here is CASSPQAGGLFF. The CDR3 nucleotides are TGTGCCAGCAGCCCACAAGCTGGGGGACTGTTTTTT. The rearrangement joins TRBV7-9 to TRBJ1-4; maybe TRBD1 (5 bases). The CDR3 length is 12 residues. The germline V gene has CDR1 SEHNR and CDR2 FQNEAQ (reference sequence). Trimming took off 5 bases at V and 13 bases at J, with 14 bases between the two ends.

Only a few counts were recorded for this clone. V usage is TRBV7-2 and J usage is TRBJ2-1; D gene unclear. CDR3 length: 13 amino acids. V lost 2 bases to trimming and J lost 3 bases, with 5 bases between them. Germline CDR1 and CDR2: SGHTA and FQGNSA. CDR3 sequence reads: CASSLQVYNEQFF. CDR3 DNA: TGTGCCAGCAGCTTACAGGTCTACAATGAGCAGTTCTTC. Using reference TRBV7-2 and TRBJ2-1 for the parts outside the CDR3, the full variable domain is GAGVSQSPSNKVTEKGKDVELRCDPISGHTALYWYRQSLGQGLEFLIYFQGNSAPDKSGLPSDRFSAERTGGSVSTLTIQRTQQEDSAVYLCASSLQVYNEQFFGPGTRLTVL.

Only a few counts were recorded for this clone. The V and J genes are TRBV29-1 and TRBJ1-2; D gene uncertain. The CDR3 is made up of 13 amino acids. Germline V gives CDR1 SQVTM, CDR2 ANQGSEA. V lost 7 bases, J lost 3 bases, and 15 bases lay in between. CDR3 sequence (DNA): TGCAGCGCCGTGGGGATCCAGGACTATGGCTACACCTTC. Protein sequence: CSAVGIQDYGYTF.

This sequence joins TRBV6-5 and TRBJ1-3, with D perhaps TRBD1 (5 bases). The V and J ends lost 0 bases and 4 bases respectively, with 10 bases between them. Germline V gene lookup returns CDR1 MNHEY and CDR2 SVGAGI. The CDR3 runs to 15 residues. CDR3 nucleotide sequence: TGTGCCAGCAGTTACTCCACAGGTAGAGGAAACACCATATATTTT. Translating it yields CASSYSTGRGNTIYF.

This clone was detected only a few times. J is TRBJ1-6 and V is TRBV19; maybe TRBD1 (5 bases). Trimming removed 2 bases from V and 7 bases from J, with 18 bases in between. Germline assignment: CDR1 LNHDA and CDR2 SQIVND (reference sequence). This CDR3 has 17 residues. The CDR3 coding sequence is TGTGCCAGTAGTATATATTACCTCCGGGACCCGAATTCACCCCTCCACTTT. Amino acids: CASSIYYLRDPNSPLHF.

J is TRBJ1-1 and V is TRBV30; no reliable D call. CDR3 length: 10 residues. Germline V gives CDR1 GTSNPN, CDR2 SVGIG (reference sequence). Trimming took 0 bases from V and 11 from J, leaving 7 bases between them. The DNA of the CDR3 is TGTGCCTGGAGTGTTAAGGAGGCTTTCTTT. This encodes CAWSVKEAFF.

The CDR3 DNA reads as TGCGCCAGCAGCTCCGGGACAGGGGGCCCCGGGGAGCTGTTTTTT. Its protein is CASSSGTGGPGELFF. This chain joins TRBV5-1 and TRBJ2-2; 12 nucleotides align to TRBD1. The CDR3 contains 15 residues. V dropped 3 bases and J dropped 6; count of bases not matched to a gene: 3. The V gene's germline CDR1 is SGHRS and CDR2 YFSETQ.

The chain has TRBV29-1 and TRBJ1-3; unclear D gene. The CDR3 totals 12 residues. Germline V gene sequence: CDR1 SQVTM, CDR2 ANQGSEA. V was trimmed by 7 bases and J by 2 bases, leaving 9 bases between them. CDR3: CSASSAGNTIYF. CDR3 nucleotide sequence: TGCAGCGCCTCCTCGGCTGGAAACACCATATATTTT.

This chain links TRBV15 with TRBJ2-1, with D unresolved. CDR1 and CDR2 from the germline V gene are LNHNV and YYDKDF (reference sequence). The CDR3 runs 15 residues. V was shortened by 1 base and J by 12 bases, with 19 bases between the two germline ends. The CDR3 region is CATSRVSEALPRQFF. The CDR3 bases are TGTGCCACCAGCAGAGTTTCCGAGGCGCTCCCCCGGCAGTTCTTC.

The CDR3 region is CAWSPHSGNTIYF. The CDR3 DNA follows: TGTGCCTGGAGCCCCCACTCTGGAAACACCATATATTTT. This chain connects TRBV30 to TRBJ1-3; no definite D call. V was clipped by 3 bases and J by 0 bases, with 6 bases between them. This CDR3 has 13 residues. CDR1 and CDR2 (germline): GTSNPN, SVGIG (reference sequence).

In its sample, this clone was seen once. The rearrangement links TRBV7-9 to TRBJ2-1; TRBD1 aligns across 7 bases. Germline CDR1 is SEHNR and CDR2 is FQNEAQ (reference sequence). The V gene end was trimmed by 4 bases and the J gene end by 7 bases; junction bases not matched to a gene: 1. The length of the CDR3 is 12 residues. CDR3 in amino acids: CASSWDSNEQFF. The CDR3 DNA is TGTGCCAGCAGCTGGGACAGTAATGAGCAGTTCTTC.

The chain combines TRBV20-1 with TRBJ2-7; 7 bases are a match to TRBD2. Germline V gene lookup returns CDR1 DFQATT and CDR2 SNEGSKA (reference sequence). The CDR3 has 11 residues. Trimming took 5 bases from V and 3 from J; bases not matched to a gene: 1. CDR3 protein: CSARDYYEQYF. The CDR3, as DNA: TGCAGTGCTCGGGACTACTACGAGCAGTACTTC.

The chain links TRBV7-9 to TRBJ1-5; tentative D call: TRBD1 (5 bases). The CDR3 has 15 residues. Germline V gives CDR1 SEHNR, CDR2 FQNEAQ (reference sequence). The germline V and J ends were trimmed by 2 bases and 4 bases, with 12 bases remaining between them. CDR3 region: CASSLSRAGNQPQHF. CDR3 nucleotide sequence: TGTGCCAGCAGCTTAAGCAGGGCGGGAAATCAGCCCCAGCATTTT.

This CDR3 is CAWSARGDFRRVYNEQFF. The CDR3 nucleotides are TGTGCCTGGAGTGCCCGAGGGGACTTCCGTCGGGTCTACAATGAGCAGTTCTTC. The chain carries TRBV30 and TRBJ2-1; a possible D gene is TRBD2 (6 bases). The length of the CDR3 is 18 residues. In germline, CDR1 is GTSNPN, CDR2 SVGIG (reference sequence). V shed 1 base and J shed 3 bases, with 22 bases lying between them.

This chain joins TRBV2 and TRBJ1-6, with 7 bases matching TRBD1. This CDR3 is 15 amino acids long. CDR1 SNHLY and CDR2 FYNNEI come from the germline V gene. After removal of 4 bases from V and 6 bases from J, the junction contained 6 bases not matched to a gene. The CDR3 loop is CASSGTGQLNSPLHF. DNA for the CDR3: TGTGCCAGCAGTGGAACGGGACAGCTTAATTCACCCCTCCACTTT. The full variable domain, in which reference TRBV2 and TRBJ1-6 provide the parts outside the CDR3, is EPEVTQTPSHQVTQMGQEVILRCVPISNHLYFYWYRQILGQKVEFLVSFYNNEISEKSEIFDDQFSVERPDGSNFTLKIRSTKLEDSAMYFCASSGTGQLNSPLHFGNGTRLTVT.

The genes are TRBV30 and TRBJ1-5; D is unclear. With 2 bases removed from V and 5 bases from J, the gap between germline ends came to 10 bases. Germline CDR1 reads GTSNPN; CDR2 reads SVGIG (reference sequence). The CDR3 contains 13 residues. This chain's CDR3 is CAWSIGDDQPQHF. CDR3 DNA: TGTGCCTGGAGTATCGGGGATGATCAGCCCCAGCATTTT.

V is TRBV7-2 and J is TRBJ2-4; 10 bases are shared with TRBD2. This CDR3 contains 16 residues. From germline, CDR1 is SGHTA and CDR2 FQGNSA. Unmatched junction bases numbered 7, after V lost 5 bases and J lost 3 bases. The CDR3 protein is CASSTQAGGLKNIQYF. DNA for the CDR3: TGTGCCAGCAGCACCCAAGCGGGGGGGCTCAAAAACATTCAGTACTTC.

The rearrangement links TRBV5-4 to TRBJ1-2, with D hard to call. This CDR3 is 14 amino acids long. CDR1 and CDR2 from the germline V gene are SGHNT and YYREEE (reference sequence). V was clipped by 2 bases and J by 2 bases, with 10 bases between them. In nucleotides, the CDR3 is TGTGCCAGCAGCTTCTTGACGGAAAACTATGGCTACACCTTC. This codes for CASSFLTENYGYTF.

This clone has only a few counts. The V call is TRBV5-1, the J call TRBJ2-1; D is undetermined. The germline gives CDR1 SGHRS, CDR2 YFSETQ. CDR3 length equals 14 residues. V gave up 0 bases and J gave up 0 bases, with 4 bases separating them. CDR3 in DNA: TGCGCCAGCAGCTTGGGTAACTCCTACAATGAGCAGTTCTTC. It specifies CASSLGNSYNEQFF. Supplemented by reference TRBV5-1 and TRBJ2-1, the full variable domain reads KAGVTQTPRYLIKTRGQQVTLSCSPISGHRSVSWYQQTPGQGLQFLFEYFSETQRNKGNFPGRFSGRQFSNSRSEMNVSTLELGDSALYLCASSLGNSYNEQFFGPGTRLTVL.

V is TRBV5-1 and J is TRBJ2-2; no clear D gene. The germline gives CDR1 SGHRS, CDR2 YFSETQ. This CDR3 comprises 12 residues. Deletions cut 1 base from V and 7 bases from J, with 5 bases between. CDR3 sequence reads: CASSLIGGELFF. As DNA, the CDR3 is TGCGCCAGCAGCTTGATCGGCGGGGAGCTGTTTTTT.

This clone occurred a few times. The chain employs TRBV5-6 and TRBJ2-3, with 8 bases identical to TRBD2. This CDR3 contains 15 residues. CDR1 is SGHDT, CDR2 YYEEEE, per germline. The ends lost 0 bases at V and 3 bases at J; junction bases unmatched: 3. In nucleotides, the CDR3 is TGTGCCAGCAGCTTGGGGACTAGCCTTACAGATACGCAGTATTTT. It is translated as CASSLGTSLTDTQYF.

Of note for this clone: This may be a read error: a much more frequent sequence differs by one nucleotide. The chain carries TRBV7-9 and TRBJ2-1, with 13 bases matching TRBD2. Germline V CDR1 and CDR2: SEHNR, FQNEAQ (reference sequence). Trimming took 5 bases from V and 5 from J; bases not matched to a gene: 3. The CDR3 has 15 amino acids. This CDR3 reads CASSPGLAGDNEQFF. CDR3 nucleotides: TGTGCCAGCAGCCCCGGACTAGCGGGGGACAATGAGCAGTTCTTC.

The chain recombines TRBV20-1 with TRBJ1-2; no definite D call. Germline values: CDR1 DFQATT, CDR2 SNEGSKA (reference sequence). The CDR3 is made up of 11 amino acids. The V and J ends lost 6 bases and 4 bases respectively, with 9 bases between them. Here the CDR3 reads CSAPTVYGYTF. As DNA, the CDR3 is TGCAGTGCCCCGACCGTCTATGGCTACACCTTC.

The chain joins TRBV7-2 to TRBJ2-2, with 8 positions matching TRBD2. The CDR3 runs 16 residues. Trimming took 6 bases from V and 6 from J; bases not matched to a gene: 12. CDR1 and CDR2 from the germline V gene are SGHTA and FQGNSA. The CDR3 coding sequence is TGTGCCAGCAGGCAGGGGACGGAAGCGGGGGCCGGGGAGCTGTTTTTT. Its translation: CASRQGTEAGAGELFF.

A few counts support this clone. The chain recombines TRBV21-1 with TRBJ2-3; the DNA was not used to check the table's D call, TRBD1. TRBV21-1 counts as a pseudogene. The CDR3 contains 15 residues. The CDR3 nucleotides are TGTGCCAGGCGACATACCCGTACGCGCACAGATACGCAGTATTTT. Translating it yields CARRHTRTRTDTQYF.